The T cell receptor beta chain described here comes from a study of T-cell reconstitution after alpha-beta-depleted transplantation in children. Study results and limitations: T cells produced anew were the main source of T-cell counts and diversity one year after transplant. Reportedly, only several hundred clones from non-depleted graft cells drove alpha-beta T-cell counts at about two months. Some patients owed their high day-60 TCRbeta diversity to surviving recipient T cells and thymic progenitors.

Unique molecular identifiers tagged the TCRbeta library. One entry per CDR3 protein, called by TCRdb with MiXCR from the PCR reads. The sample holds hundreds of thousands of distinct CDR3 sequences; around a tenth are singletons and the top ten take 23%. This clonotype was seen at least ten times. Its antigen is as yet unknown. Unmatched junction bases numbered 2, after V lost 3 bases and J lost 0 bases. The CDR3 spans 14 residues. Per germline, CDR1 SGHAT and CDR2 FQNNGV. The chain joins TRBV11-2 to TRBJ2-7; 7 nucleotides line up with TRBD1. This TCR came from a male patient between 2 and 10 years old who had a stem cell transplant for chronic granulomatous disease, so the T cells may come from the graft donor. The starting material was peripheral blood, obtained 180 days after TCRalphabeta/CD19-depleted stem cell transplant. CDR3 sequence (DNA): TGTGCCAGCAGCTTCGACAGGGTCTCCTACGAGCAGTACTTC. Protein product: CASSFDRVSYEQYF.